This note documents a single T cell receptor (beta chain) sequence. This clonotype has more than one count but fewer than ten. The target of this receptor is not known. The input lacks base qualities; no much larger clone sits a single base away. Amplification of TCR beta CDR3 regions was carried out from RNA transcripts. The first round of RT-PCR for the TCR CDR3 was performed with the HTBI primer set and the Qiagen OneStep RT-PCR kit. The libraries were constructed in a second round of multiplex PCR and then size-selected and purified. The libraries were sequenced on an Illumina HiSeq2000 using paired-end 100 bp reads. The study's processing was this. Raw data were processed with SOAPnuke, discarding reads with adapters, uncalled bases, mean Phred below 15, or no exact constant-primer or identifier match. COPE v1.2.5 was used to merge the high-quality paired reads, and each unique nucleotide sequence was defined as a clonotype. MiTCR v1.1 was used to align clonotypes to the IMGT TRBV, TRBD and TRBJ reference segments. Only V-J combinations with frequency above 0.0001, covering 99% to 99.2% of repertoires, were analysed. A TCS score was defined as the ratio of F50 (clonal expansion) to E x V (chaos), with BLOSUM62-based TCRdist applied between CDR3 peptides within each V-J. Welch's t-statistics and random forest reduced 500 to 650 V-J features to under 15, which were used in a naive Bayes classifier (R e1071). TCRdb trimmed public reads at Q25 via fastp, called clones via MiXCR and kept in-frame beta chains. A single entry per CDR3 protein holds the most common genes and DNA from its merged rows. The V and J calls and clone size are TCRdb's, not the authors'. The sample table contains approximately 370,000 distinct CDR3 sequences; only one count was recorded for more than 12% of them. The ten most abundant clones make up around a third of the sample.

Trimming takes 0 bases from V and 5 bases from J, and the germline ends sit 12 bases apart. Sequences SGHRS (CDR1) and YFSETQ (CDR2) are obtained from the germline V gene. The CDR3 starts with the cysteine, ends with the phenylalanine, and has 16 residues. The CDR3 DNA has 48 bases and is translated from base 1. The source of the sample is a study of T cells in Graves' hyperthyroidism and ophthalmopathy (dated by TCRdb to the late 2010s). Regarding the complete study: Peripheral blood was collected at initial diagnosis, before any treatment. A discovery cohort of about a hundred patients, 43 with Graves' ophthalmopathy and 57 with stable Graves' hyperthyroidism, was used to find distinguishing TCR V-J signatures. Whether ophthalmopathy could be predicted prospectively was tested in an independent validation cohort made up of fewer than 20 hyperthyroidism patients plus 17 patients who later progressed to ophthalmopathy. The 75 to 100 discovery patients were divided at random into training and test sets in a 7:3 ratio. Thyroid tissue and blood T-cell repertoires from roughly 6 Graves' hyperthyroidism patients were also compared in the study. After blood sampling, hyperthyroidism patients were treated with methimazole at a starting dose of 30 mg daily, and ophthalmopathy patients were treated with high-dose intravenous methylprednisolone. The paper describes TCR Vbeta CDR3 sequencing of 120 to 150 peripheral blood samples, made up of 43 ophthalmopathy patients, approximately 73 hyperthyroidism patients and 17 progressor patients.

General conclusions and limits of the study: Blood samples also contained most of the expanded thyroid clonotypes (frequency above 0.001), which suggests that blood repertoires may reflect thyroid immune responses. In validation, progression to ophthalmopathy was predicted by the model with around 70% sensitivity and around 75% specificity, a median of 6.5 months before onset. Sample size was not statistically predetermined, and blinding of investigators to group allocation was not performed. A model built on a 13 V-J signature distinguished ophthalmopathy from stable hyperthyroidism, reaching approximately 89% sensitivity and around 81% specificity in cross-validation and 80%/75% in testing.

A patient counted as having stable Graves' hyperthyroidism if no progression to ophthalmopathy occurred over 18 months of follow-up. The hyperthyroidism patients were between 18 and 65 years old and newly diagnosed, with a disease duration of less than 2 months. Exclusion was applied to patients with uncontrolled infections, other autoimmune diseases, pregnancy or lactation. Diagnoses were established on the basis of clinical symptoms, serum thyroxine and TRAb, thyroid ultrasound, and orbital computed tomography. PBMCs were separated from roughly 9.3 ml of fresh peripheral blood using Ficoll-Paque density gradient centrifugation. Total RNA was extracted with Trizol reagent, and quality was checked on an Agilent 2100 Bioanalyzer.

This sequence uses TRBV5-1 and TRBJ1-6; the D gene is unclear. This TCR came from a woman aged 25-40 years with Graves' hyperthyroidism. Material: blood. The nucleotides read TGCGCCAGCAGCTTGGTAGGGCTCGTTGATAATTCACCCCTCCACTTT. Its protein product is CASSLVGLVDNSPLHF.